This T cell receptor (beta chain) was identified during a study of blood T cell repertoires in COVID-19. At the level of the study: Samples of COVID-19 (acute and convalescent) were obtained from the United States, Italy and Spain. PBMCs, B-cell-depleted T cells, or T cells provided the cDNA or gDNA that made up the material.

The V gene's germline CDR1 is SGHTA and CDR2 FQGNSA. There are 13 residues in the CDR3. V was clipped by 0 bases and J by 3 bases, with 5 bases between them. Per the study methods: It was from reference gene primer amplification that nucleated cell counts were estimated. The assay was immunoSEQ multiplex PCR, and TCRdb's table has in-frame clones only and misses some. V and J calls and clone size follow that table, whereas D and trimming were derived from the DNA. This table holds about 130,000 clones, 85% found once. The count of this clone is one. The sample was peripheral blood. The rearrangement uses TRBV7-2 and TRBJ1-2; D not certain. The TCR sequence derives from a human donor in a cohort sampled during active COVID-19. CDR3 in amino acids: CASSLATDYGYTF. CDR3 in DNA: TGTGCCAGCAGCTTAGCCACGGACTATGGCTACACCTTC.